Sequencing of this TCR beta chain was carried out in a study of chemoradiotherapy in HPV16-positive cancers. Study-wide findings and caveats: HPV-specific T cells were functionally defined from only two HPV16-positive patients. HPV-responsive T-cell expansion during chemoradiotherapy was linked to improved recurrence-free survival in HPV16-positive patients. Candidate HPV-specific clones and E7-related TCR motifs grew in tumor during treatment.

The V end lost 6 bases, the J end lost 6 bases, and 14 bases lay between the germline ends. From germline, CDR1 is MNHNY and CDR2 SVGAGI (reference sequence). This CDR3 comprises 14 residues. Profiling relied on immunoSEQ multiplex PCR, and the TCRdb table lists in-frame clones only, not all of them. The sample has under 30,000 clones, approximately 93% seen once. As regards this clone: Its cognate antigen is unknown.

Repertoires were sampled repeatedly during chemoradiotherapy. This clonotype was obtained from a human donor with HPV-associated anogenital cancer. Sample acquisition took place from a patient who underwent chemoradiotherapy. The rearrangement joins TRBV6-6 to TRBJ1-4; no clear D gene. DNA for the CDR3: TGTGCCAGCAGGTCTCCGGTTTCGGATGAAAAACTGTTTTTT. Its protein product is CASRSPVSDEKLFF.